The subject of this entry is one T cell receptor (beta chain). The entry originates in a study of blood T cell repertoires in COVID-19. In the study overall: From the United States, Italy and Spain came samples of acute and convalescent COVID-19. The cDNA or gDNA used as material had been derived from T cells, B-cell-depleted T cells, or PBMCs.

Under the authors' procedure: Amplification of reference gene primers provided the estimated nucleated cell counts. Method: immunoSEQ multiplex PCR; TCRdb's copy keeps in-frame clones and lacks some. V, J and clone size derive from that table, while D and trimming were established from the DNA sequence. The sample contains under 300,000 clones, 86% of which appear only once. The CDR3 extends over 14 amino acids. Trimming pared 5 bases from V and 9 bases from J, leaving 17 bases between. Germline V gene data show CDR1 as LNHDA and CDR2 as SQIVND (reference sequence). Material: peripheral blood. The chain links TRBV19 to TRBJ2-1; the D gene is possibly TRBD2 (6 bases). The TCR was taken from a woman aged 25 to 39 with active or convalescent COVID-19. CDR3 DNA: TGTGCCAGTAGTTATGGGGACTCCGGGGGTGAGCAGTTCTTC. Its translation is CASSYGDSGGEQFF.